This paragraph reports one T cell receptor beta chain. What it binds is not known. This entry comes from a study of cytomegalovirus exposure and HLA in healthy donors. Study as a whole: HLA-typed donors contributed 65 million to 85 million unique TCRs, which were held in an early data release.

Donors were nominally healthy when sampled, though unrecorded immune exposures were likely. Whole-study findings and limits: Specific recognition of CMV antigens was confirmed in vitro for a few chains (all CMV-associated).

PCR involved 60 Vbeta and 13 Jbeta primers. Sequenced by immunoSEQ multiplex PCR; TCRdb stores in-frame clones only, minus some. Here the sample spans some 160,000 clones, over 70% being singletons. The sequencing input was PBMCs. This sequence originates from a young woman in good health and CMV-seronegative.

The CDR3 DNA follows: TGTGCCAGCAGTTTAGGTGGAGGATTTGGCTACACCTTC. This sequence encodes CASSLGGGFGYTF. This chain joins TRBV27 and TRBJ1-2; D not resolved. Germline CDR1 is MNHEY and CDR2 is SMNVEV (reference sequence). V lost 2 bases to trimming and J lost 7 bases, with 11 bases between them. There are 13 residues in the CDR3.